These T cell receptor beta chains were read from a single sample in a study of graft-versus-host responses after intestinal transplantation. The repertoire was sequenced with immunoSEQ multiplex PCR; TCRdb's copy has only in-frame clones and lacks some. Of 70,000 to 95,000 clones in the sample, 90% to 95% were seen once. Their cognate antigens are unknown. The sequencing used unstimulated CD8+ T cells sorted from spleen or lymph node cells, collected before transplant. Receptors originate from a human donor who was the organ donor for an intestinal transplant. Both conserved end residues are part of each CDR3. A D gene is named only where the DNA matches it firmly. For some rows the clone size is stated as once, few or many, or as a class when expanded; others skip it.

clone_size | d_call | j_call | v_call | cdr3_length | cdr3_aa | cdr3_nt
once | TRBD1 | TRBJ2-7 | TRBV19 | 12 | CASSEGAYEQYF | TGTGCCAGTAGTGAGGGGGCTTACGAGCAGTACTTC
. | . | TRBJ1-2 | TRBV7-9 | 15 | CASSLGTAANYGYTF | TGTGCCAGCAGCTTAGGAACAGCAGCTAACTATGGCTACACCTTC
. | . | TRBJ1-4 | TRBV9 | 15 | CASSVAEQGGEKLFF | TGTGCCAGCAGCGTAGCCGAACAGGGTGGTGAAAAACTGTTTTTT
. | TRBD2 | TRBJ2-1 | TRBV27 | 16 | CASSPPLAKGWNEQFF | TGTGCCAGCAGTCCCCCACTAGCGAAGGGTTGGAATGAGCAGTTCTTC
. | TRBD1 | TRBJ2-5 | TRBV7-9 | 16 | CASSLAPGQGEETQYF | TGTGCCAGCAGCTTAGCGCCAGGACAGGGAGAAGAGACCCAGTACTTC
. | TRBD2 | TRBJ2-3 | TRBV6-1 | 14 | CASRIAGGRATQYF | TGTGCCAGCAGGATAGCGGGGGGGCGCGCTACGCAGTATTTT
. | TRBD2 | TRBJ2-5 | TRBV28 | 14 | CASSLAGGPETQYF | TGTGCCAGCAGTTTAGCGGGAGGGCCCGAGACCCAGTACTTC
. | TRBD2 | TRBJ2-6 | TRBV28 | 18 | CASHTLGLGNTGANVLTF | TGTGCCAGCCATACCCTGGGACTAGGAAACACTGGGGCCAACGTCCTGACTTTC
. | TRBD1 | TRBJ2-1 | TRBV7-9 | 14 | CASSFGTGDNEQFF | TGTGCCAGCAGCTTTGGGACAGGGGACAATGAGCAGTTCTTC
. | . | TRBJ1-6 | TRBV4-1 | 17 | CASSVRGGGSYNSPLHF | TGCGCCAGCAGCGTCCGGGGGGGTGGATCCTATAATTCACCCCTCCACTTT
. | . | TRBJ2-5 | TRBV7-9 | 12 | CASSYPMETQYF | TGTGCCAGCAGCTATCCAATGGAGACCCAGTACTTC
. | TRBD1 | TRBJ1-4 | TRBV5-1 | 14 | CASSTDRAGEKLFF | TGCGCCAGCAGCACGGACAGGGCTGGGGAAAAACTGTTTTTT
. | . | TRBJ1-5 | TRBV5-6 | 15 | CASSLGQVPNQPQHF | TGTGCCAGCAGCTTGGGACAGGTCCCGAATCAGCCCCAGCATTTT
. | TRBD2 | TRBJ2-2 | TRBV19 | 12 | CASLAAGGELFF | TGTGCCAGCCTAGCGGCGGGCGGGGAGCTGTTTTTT
. | TRBD1 | TRBJ1-5 | TRBV7-9 | 15 | CASSPPGGADQPQHF | TGTGCCAGCAGCCCCCCAGGGGGTGCGGATCAGCCCCAGCATTTT
. | . | TRBJ2-7 | TRBV11-2 | 13 | CASSPPGDYEQYF | TGTGCCAGCAGCCCTCCGGGAGACTACGAGCAGTACTTC
. | TRBD2 | TRBJ2-1 | TRBV15 | 15 | CATSEGTSANNEQFF | TGTGCCACCAGCGAGGGGACTAGCGCCAACAATGAGCAGTTCTTC
. | . | TRBJ2-3 | TRBV7-2 | 17 | CASSLGPPYSSTDTQYF | TGTGCCAGCAGCTTAGGGCCGCCGTATTCTAGCACAGATACGCAGTATTTT
. | . | TRBJ2-1 | TRBV10-3 | 14 | CAISSRRSGCEQFF | TGTGCCATCAGTTCCCGGAGGAGCGGTTGTGAGCAGTTCTTC
. | TRBD2 | TRBJ2-1 | TRBV4-1 | 16 | CASSGGGALSYNEQFF | TGCGCCAGCAGTGGGGGGGGAGCTCTGTCTTACAATGAGCAGTTCTTC
. | . | TRBJ2-7 | TRBV19 | 14 | CASSMFQGVYEQYF | TGTGCCAGTAGTATGTTCCAGGGTGTTTACGAGCAGTACTTC
. | TRBD2 | TRBJ2-7 | TRBV9 | 15 | CASSVDGTSVYEQYF | TGTGCCAGCAGCGTGGACGGGACTAGCGTATACGAGCAGTACTTC
few | . | TRBJ1-2 | TRBV29-1 | 11 | CSAQGLYGYTF | TGCAGCGCCCAGGGCCTCTATGGCTACACCTTC
. | . | TRBJ1-1 | TRBV7-9 | 12 | CASSVEQDEAFF | TGTGCCAGCAGCGTCGAACAGGATGAAGCTTTCTTT
. | TRBD2 | TRBJ2-7 | TRBV19 | 15 | CASSIDASGAYEQYF | TGTGCCAGTAGTATAGATGCTAGCGGGGCCTACGAGCAGTACTTC
. | . | TRBJ1-1 | TRBV7-3 | 14 | CASSAGLDGTEAFF | TGTGCCAGCAGCGCGGGACTGGATGGCACTGAAGCTTTCTTT
. | . | TRBJ1-1 | TRBV7-8 | 13 | CASSGYERAEAFF | TGTGCCAGCAGCGGATACGAGAGGGCTGAAGCTTTCTTT
. | TRBD1 | TRBJ1-1 | TRBV4-1 | 12 | CASSLDRGEAFF | TGCGCCAGCAGCCTAGACAGGGGTGAAGCTTTCTTT
. | TRBD2 | TRBJ2-3 | TRBV4-3 | 18 | CASSQDTTWREAGETQYF | TGCGCCAGCAGCCAAGATACTACCTGGCGGGAGGCCGGGGAGACGCAGTATTTT
. | . | TRBJ2-5 | TRBV11-2 | 13 | CASSLRVSETQYF | TGTGCCAGCAGCTTACGAGTTTCCGAGACCCAGTACTTC
. | . | TRBJ2-5 | TRBV19 | 13 | CASSSQVQETQYF | TGTGCCAGTAGTAGCCAGGTACAAGAGACCCAGTACTTC
. | . | TRBJ2-3 | TRBV30 | 14 | CAWSLSASTDTQYF | TGTGCCTGGAGTCTGAGCGCAAGCACAGATACGCAGTATTTT
once | . | TRBJ1-3 | TRBV2 | 16 | CASSDRGSHSGNTIYF | TGTGCCAGCAGTGATCGGGGGTCGCATTCTGGAAACACCATATATTTT
. | . | TRBJ1-6 | TRBV7-9 | 16 | CASSLGADTPNSPLHF | TGTGCCAGCAGCTTAGGGGCGGACACCCCAAATTCACCCCTCCACTTT
once | TRBD1 | TRBJ1-5 | TRBV6-1 | 16 | CASSERTGGFWQPQHF | TGTGCCAGCAGTGAAAGGACAGGGGGCTTTTGGCAGCCCCAGCATTTT
. | TRBD2 | TRBJ2-7 | TRBV4-2 | 15 | CASSQDRAGAYEQYF | TGTGCCAGCAGCCAAGACAGAGCGGGAGCCTACGAGCAGTACTTC
. | . | TRBJ2-3 | TRBV9 | 16 | CASSVGREAAADTQYF | TGTGCCAGCAGCGTAGGGCGGGAAGCCGCCGCAGATACGCAGTATTTT
few | . | TRBJ2-7 | TRBV6-6 | 13 | CAGGTGSVHEQYF | TGTGCCGGCGGAACAGGGAGCGTCCACGAGCAGTACTTC
. | . | TRBJ1-6 | TRBV5-1 | 14 | CASKTARGHSPLHF | TGCGCCAGCAAGACAGCTAGGGGCCATTCACCCCTCCACTTT
. | TRBD2 | TRBJ2-1 | TRBV7-9 | 14 | CASTVAPIAGGQFF | TGTGCCAGCACCGTGGCCCCTATAGCGGGAGGGCAGTTCTTC
. | . | TRBJ2-3 | TRBV5-1 | 16 | CASRPGHKRRTDTQYF | TGCGCCAGCAGGCCGGGACACAAGAGACGCACAGATACGCAGTATTTT
. | . | TRBJ2-7 | TRBV4-2 | 14 | CASSQASGDYEQYF | TGTGCCAGCAGCCAGGCTTCGGGTGACTACGAGCAGTACTTC